These 16 T cell receptor beta chains were sequenced from one sample in a study of T cells expressing NK-cell markers. TCRdb derives one entry per CDR3 protein from the 5' RACE reads, leaving out DNA. The listing contains 400,000 to 500,000 distinct CDR3 sequences. The sample comprised blood T cells: a sorted CD56 or NKG2C T cell subset, CD4+ or CD8+ T cells, or bulk PBMC T cells (not recorded which). These receptors were taken from a woman aged 18 to 75 in good health.

V usage is TRBV7-2 and J usage is TRBJ2-2. The germline CDR1 and CDR2 sequences are SGHTA and FQGNSA. The CDR3 runs 16 residues. The CDR3 loop reads CASSLGSRLRTGELFF.

The V and J genes are TRBV20-1 and TRBJ2-1. Germline CDR1 and CDR2: DFQATT and SNEGSKA (reference sequence). The CDR3 consists of 15 residues. Here the CDR3 reads CSARAGQGPYNEQFF.

The CDR3: CSAKREEGWEKLFF. This sequence joins TRBV20-1 and TRBJ1-4. CDR3 size: 14 residues. Germline V lookup: CDR1 DFQATT, CDR2 SNEGSKA (reference sequence).

The chain is built from TRBV28 and TRBJ2-5; TCRdb's assignment of TRBD1 cannot be checked, as there is no DNA. Germline CDR1 reads MDHEN; CDR2 reads SYDVKM. The CDR3 is 14 amino acids. The CDR3 region is CASSPQGWEETQYF.

This chain connects TRBV20-1 to TRBJ2-3; with no DNA, the TCRdb D assignment of TRBD2 cannot be verified. Germline lookup yields CDR1 DFQATT and CDR2 SNEGSKA (reference sequence). The CDR3 length is 15 residues. The chain's CDR3 is CSARLAGGRPDTQYF.

This chain joins TRBV10-3 and TRBJ2-5; no DNA is available, so the TRBD2 call from TCRdb remains unchecked. The CDR3 covers 15 residues. Germline V gene sequence: CDR1 ENHRY, CDR2 SYGVKD. CDR3: CAISPTSGFQETQYF.

The chain links TRBV13 to TRBJ1-5; TCRdb picks TRBD1, but there is no DNA to check that call. CDR1 is PRHDT, CDR2 FYEKMQ, per germline (reference sequence). CDR3 length equals 15 residues. The CDR3 protein is CASSLGAGDNQPQHF. The whole variable domain, filled in from reference TRBV13 and TRBJ1-5, reads AAGVIQSPRHLIKEKRETATLKCYPIPRHDTVYWYQQGPGQDPQFLISFYEKMQSDKGSIPDRFSAQQFSDYHSELNMSSLELGDSALYFCASSLGAGDNQPQHFGDGTRLSIL.

The chain uses TRBV13 and TRBJ2-7. This CDR3 contains 12 residues. Germline V CDR1 and CDR2: PRHDT, FYEKMQ (reference sequence). The CDR3 region is CASSLVVDEQYF.

V is TRBV15 and J is TRBJ2-5; the TCRdb call, TRBD1, lacks DNA for checking. Germline V lookup: CDR1 LNHNV, CDR2 YYDKDF (reference sequence). The CDR3 is 16 residues long. The CDR3 protein is CATSRDPGAIQETQYF.

The chain uses TRBV5-1 and TRBJ2-3; absent DNA, TCRdb's TRBD1 call cannot be checked. CDR3 length: 14 amino acids. The germline gives CDR1 SGHRS, CDR2 YFSETQ. The CDR3 spells CASSIGDSTDTQYF.

This sequence joins TRBV20-1 and TRBJ2-5; TCRdb lists TRBD1, though no DNA is available to test this call. CDR1 and CDR2 from the germline V gene are DFQATT and SNEGSKA (reference sequence). CDR3 length: 13 residues. CDR3 amino acids: CSAAGGIQETQYF.

The genes are TRBV4-3 and TRBJ1-4; lacking DNA, the TRBD1 call made by TCRdb goes unchecked. Per the germline V gene, CDR1 is LGHNA and CDR2 is YSLEER. The CDR3 loop spans 14 amino acids. CDR3 amino acids: CASSQDRTAEKLFF.

CDR3 protein: CASSPTSGSQPGELFF. J is TRBJ2-2 and V is TRBV12-3 or TRBV12-4; absent DNA, TCRdb's TRBD2 call cannot be checked. The CDR3 is 16 residues long.

The V call is TRBV6-2 or TRBV6-3, the J call TRBJ2-7; TCRdb indicates TRBD2, and absent DNA this call remains unverified. CDR1 is MNHEY and CDR2 is SVGEGT in the germline V gene. There are 13 residues in the CDR3. The CDR3 loop is CASGPGISYEQYF.

The chain combines TRBV9 with TRBJ1-1. This CDR3 contains 14 residues. CDR1 and CDR2 (germline): SGDLS, YYNGEE. CDR3 loop: CASSVGNLNTEAFF.

The genes are TRBV28 and TRBJ1-5; TCRdb indicates TRBD1, and absent DNA this call remains unverified. The CDR3 totals 18 residues. Germline V CDR1 and CDR2: MDHEN, SYDVKM. The CDR3 reads CASITPHTGAYSNQPQHF. Supplemented by reference TRBV28 and TRBJ1-5, the full variable domain reads DVKVTQSSRYLVKRTGEKVFLECVQDMDHENMFWYRQDPGLGLRLIYFSYDVKMKEKGDIPEGYSVSREKKERFSLILESASTNQTSMYLCASITPHTGAYSNQPQHFGDGTRLSIL.